Sequencing of this TCR beta chain was carried out in a study of vaccination effects on CD4 cells after COVID-19. CDR1 is MNHEY, CDR2 SMNVEV, per germline (reference sequence). Trimming took 3 bases from V and 2 from J, leaving 11 bases between them. The CDR3 length is 15 residues. ViraFEST used viral peptide pools to expand antigen-specific CD4+ T cells before sequencing. Culture lasted 10 days before CD4+ T cell isolation. Nucleocapsid antibody tests were negative, and the vaccine recipients had no prior SARS-CoV-2 infection. IL-2 at about 10 IU/ml and peptides at around 9.6 ug/ml were added to cultured PBMC, around 2.2 million per well. Half-medium replacement with IL-2 medium occurred on days 3 and 7. Study-wide results and limits: Marked clonal contraction was seen late after vaccination (in both infection- and vaccine-induced clones). Convalescent patients were few in the study, and early post-infection timepoints were absent.

Concerning this clone itself: Its specificity is not known.

The data were produced by immunoSEQ multiplex PCR, yet TCRdb's version contains in-frame clones alone and is incomplete. The sample has some 77,000 clones, approximately 70% seen once. The source of this sequence is a human donor who received a COVID-19 vaccine. The material was CD4+ T cells from PBMCs cultured with HCoV-OC43 spike peptides, obtained before COVID-19 vaccination. Subset described: HCoV-OC43 spike overlapping peptide pool stimulation. This chain joins TRBV27 and TRBJ2-1; possible D gene TRBD1, 6 bases. DNA of the CDR3: TGTGCCAGCAGTTTTTCAGGGGTTGCCTACAATGAGCAGTTCTTC. Residues: CASSFSGVAYNEQFF.